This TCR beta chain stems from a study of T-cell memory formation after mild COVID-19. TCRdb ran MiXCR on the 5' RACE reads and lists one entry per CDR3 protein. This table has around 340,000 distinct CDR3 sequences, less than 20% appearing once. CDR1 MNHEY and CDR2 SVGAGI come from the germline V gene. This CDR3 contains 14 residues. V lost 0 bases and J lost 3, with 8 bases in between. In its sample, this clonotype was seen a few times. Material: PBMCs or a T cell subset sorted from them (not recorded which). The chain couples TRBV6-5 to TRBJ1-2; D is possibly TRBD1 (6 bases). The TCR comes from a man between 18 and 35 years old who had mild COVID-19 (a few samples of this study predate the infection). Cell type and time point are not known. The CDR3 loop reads CASSYSPGDYGYTF. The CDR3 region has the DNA TGTGCCAGCAGTTACTCGCCAGGGGACTATGGCTACACCTTC.